Listed below are T cell receptor beta chains from one sample, sequenced in a study of T-cell memory formation after mild COVID-19. MiXCR, run by TCRdb on the 5' RACE reads, gives a single entry per CDR3 protein. This table has tens of thousands of distinct CDR3 sequences, roughly 7% appearing once. The sample consisted of PBMCs or a T cell subset sorted from them (not recorded which). Every receptor here comes from an adult woman who had mild COVID-19 (a few samples of this study predate the infection). Cell type and time point are not known. Each CDR3 is given with its conserved first and last residue. The order of the fields is V gene, D gene, clone size, J gene, CDR3 DNA, CDR3 protein. The D gene is left open where the match is weak. Clone sizes are shown as once, few, many or a size class.

v_gene: TRBV19; d_gene: .; abundance: many; j_gene: TRBJ2-1; CDR3nt: TGTGCCAGTAGTACTCTCACAGTAGGTTACAATGAGCAGTTCTTC; CDR3aa: CASSTLTVGYNEQFF
v_gene: TRBV18; d_gene: TRBD2; abundance: many; j_gene: TRBJ2-3; CDR3nt: TGTGCCAGCTCAGTCGCCGGGACTAGCGGGAGAAATACGCAGTATTTT; CDR3aa: CASSVAGTSGRNTQYF
v_gene: TRBV30; d_gene: TRBD1; abundance: many; j_gene: TRBJ1-1; CDR3nt: TGTGCCTGGAGTGTTTTGCGTCCAGGGGGGTACACTGAAGCTTTCTTT; CDR3aa: CAWSVLRPGGYTEAFF
v_gene: TRBV4-2; d_gene: TRBD1; abundance: many; j_gene: TRBJ2-3; CDR3nt: TGTGCCAGCAGCCAGGGACGTTCGGACAGGGCCCCAGATACGCAGTATTTT; CDR3aa: CASSQGRSDRAPDTQYF
v_gene: TRBV7-2; d_gene: .; abundance: medium-sized; j_gene: TRBJ2-2; CDR3nt: TGTGCCAGCAGCTCACCGGGACTCGCAACCACCGGGGAGCTGTTTTTT; CDR3aa: CASSSPGLATTGELFF
v_gene: TRBV2; d_gene: .; abundance: many; j_gene: TRBJ1-2; CDR3nt: TGTGCCAGCACCCCCATGGGCGCAGGTGGCTACACCTTC; CDR3aa: CASTPMGAGGYTF
v_gene: TRBV5-1; d_gene: .; abundance: many; j_gene: TRBJ1-1; CDR3nt: TGCGCCAGCAGCGTTCAGGGTTCCACTGAAGCTTTCTTT; CDR3aa: CASSVQGSTEAFF
v_gene: TRBV5-6; d_gene: TRBD1; abundance: many; j_gene: TRBJ2-7; CDR3nt: TGTGCCAGCAGCTTTTTGAGGACAGGGGGCTACGAGCAGTACTTC; CDR3aa: CASSFLRTGGYEQYF
v_gene: TRBV12-3/TRBV12-4; d_gene: .; abundance: many; j_gene: TRBJ1-5; CDR3nt: TGTGCCAGCAGTCCTACAGGGATATCTCAGCCCCAGCATTTT; CDR3aa: CASSPTGISQPQHF
v_gene: TRBV11-2; d_gene: .; abundance: many; j_gene: TRBJ1-4; CDR3nt: TGTGCCAGCAGCTCCGTTTTATCGGGGCTGAGCGAAAAACTGTTTTTT; CDR3aa: CASSSVLSGLSEKLFF